These 29 T cell receptor beta chains originate from one sample sequenced in a study of control samples from healthy donors and cancer patients. TCRdb keeps only in-frame clones here, not all; method: immunoSEQ multiplex PCR. Seen here are more than 95,000 clones, approximately 92% observed once, and the top ten hold around 0.52%. The sample comprised PBMCs. These receptors all come from an elderly man with head and neck cancer.

The chain links TRBV29-1 to TRBJ1-6; D is ambiguous. Germline V gene lookup returns CDR1 SQVTM and CDR2 ANQGSEA. Trimming cost V 0 bases and J 0 bases, with 18 bases left between them. The length of the CDR3 is 19 residues. The CDR3 DNA follows: TGCAGCGTTGAAGATCTGGTACAGCTTCCGAGCTCCTATAATTCACCCCTCCACTTT. Amino acid sequence: CSVEDLVQLPSSYNSPLHF.

This CDR3 is CASSRGAGGATGELFF. CDR3 bases: TGTGCCAGCAGTAGAGGGGCAGGGGGGGCCACCGGGGAGCTGTTTTTT. The V gene is TRBV2, the J gene TRBJ2-2, with D perhaps given as TRBD1 or TRBD2 (7 bases each). The CDR3 is 16 residues long. The germline V gene has CDR1 SNHLY and CDR2 FYNNEI. The V and J ends lost 5 bases and 4 bases respectively, with 17 bases between them.

There are a few counts of this clone. V is TRBV4-1 and J is TRBJ1-4; D might be TRBD1 (5 bases). The V end was cut by 0 bases, the J end by 4 bases, with 6 bases between. This CDR3 has 14 residues. Germline-derived CDR1 and CDR2 are MGHRA and YSYEKL. Here the CDR3 DNA reads TGCGCCAGCAGCCAAGATGGGGGTAATGAAAAACTGTTTTTT. Protein product: CASSQDGGNEKLFF.

The chain couples TRBV4-1 to TRBJ2-7, with D unclear. Germline CDR1 and CDR2: MGHRA and YSYEKL. V was clipped by 1 base and J by 0 bases, with 7 bases between them. The CDR3 contains 14 residues. This CDR3 reads CASSQVGSSYEQYF. The CDR3, as DNA: TGCGCCAGCAGCCAAGTAGGTAGCTCCTACGAGCAGTACTTC.

The chain carries TRBV10-3 and TRBJ1-6; weak D call: TRBD1 (5 bases). Germline V gives CDR1 ENHRY, CDR2 SYGVKD. With 0 bases removed from V and 5 bases from J, the gap between germline ends came to 11 bases. The CDR3 is 16 residues long. The CDR3 here is CAISESGVRDNSPLHF. CDR3 DNA: TGTGCCATCAGTGAGTCGGGGGTGAGAGATAATTCACCCCTCCACTTT.

V usage is TRBV5-1 and J usage is TRBJ1-1; D is ambiguous. Germline CDR1 reads SGHRS; CDR2 reads YFSETQ. The CDR3 totals 14 residues. V lost 0 bases and J lost 1, with 7 bases in between. The CDR3 reads CASSLAFGNTEAFF. The CDR3 nucleotides read TGCGCCAGCAGCTTGGCCTTCGGGAACACTGAAGCTTTCTTT.

The CDR3 reads CASSSPSIAQYF. CDR3 in DNA: TGTGCCAGCAGTTCACCCTCTATTGCGCAGTACTTC. This chain uses TRBV28 with TRBJ2-5; D is uncertain. Germline V gene data show CDR1 as MDHEN and CDR2 as SYDVKM. Between the trimmed V and J ends, which lost 4 bases and 11 bases, there was a span of 14 bases. This CDR3 spans 12 amino acids.

The chain uses TRBV10-3 and TRBJ2-3, with no clear D. Trimming stripped 6 bases from V and 1 base from J, with 5 bases between. Germline V gives CDR1 ENHRY, CDR2 SYGVKD. This CDR3 spans 12 amino acids. The CDR3 bases are TGTGCCATCAGCGGCGGCACAGATACGCAGTATTTT. Translated: CAISGGTDTQYF.

The chain employs TRBV24-1 and TRBJ2-3; 10 nucleotides line up with TRBD1. The CDR3 covers 14 residues. V trimming: 5 bases; J trimming: 4 bases; junction bases outside the gene matches: 2. Germline loops: CDR1 KGHDR, CDR2 SFDVKD. The CDR3 bases are TGTGCCACCAGTGGGGGACAGGGGTCAGATACGCAGTATTTT. It encodes CATSGGQGSDTQYF.

The V gene is TRBV5-4, the J gene TRBJ2-3; D is unclear. Trimming cost V 4 bases and J 6 bases, with 12 bases left between them. The CDR3 totals 13 residues. Looked up from germline, CDR1 is SGHNT and CDR2 is YYREEE (reference sequence). CDR3 sequence (DNA): TGTGCCAGCAGCCCCGGACCGAGGGATACGCAGTATTTT. It codes for CASSPGPRDTQYF.

The rearrangement links TRBV9 to TRBJ1-2, with D perhaps matching TRBD1 (5 bases). This CDR3 contains 16 residues. The V and J ends lost 4 bases and 3 bases respectively, with 19 bases between them. Germline CDR1 SGDLS, CDR2 YYNGEE. As DNA, the CDR3 is TGTGCCAGCAGCTCCTCAGGAGGGGCAGGGCACTATGGCTACACCTTC. Amino acid sequence: CASSSSGGAGHYGYTF.

V gene TRBV19 combines with J gene TRBJ2-7; 9 nucleotides line up with TRBD2. The CDR3 length is 15 residues. The V and J ends lost 7 bases and 5 bases, in that order; junction bases with no gene match: 12. The germline V gene has CDR1 LNHDA and CDR2 SQIVND (reference sequence). CDR3 nucleotides: TGTGCCAGTACCCAGGGCCTAGCGGGGATACACGAGCAGTACTTC. Its protein product is CASTQGLAGIHEQYF.

CDR3 loop: CASSFRRAFSYNEQFF. In DNA form, the CDR3 reads TGTGCCAGCAGCTTCCGGCGGGCCTTTTCCTACAATGAGCAGTTCTTC. The J gene is TRBJ2-1, the V gene TRBV7-2, with a weak D call TRBD2 (5 bases). Germline CDR1 SGHTA, CDR2 FQGNSA. Trimming left V 3 bases short and J 1 base short, with 13 bases between. The CDR3 sequence is 16 residues long.

The rearrangement links TRBV24-1 to TRBJ2-2; 7 bases are a match to TRBD1. The CDR3 spans 16 residues. V shed 3 bases and J 2 bases; nucleotides not matched to a gene: 5. Germline V CDR1 and CDR2: KGHDR, SFDVKD. The CDR3 DNA follows: TGTGCCACCAGTGATGGCCGACAGGGAAACACCGGGGAGCTGTTTTTT. Translating gives CATSDGRQGNTGELFF.

The V and J genes are TRBV18 and TRBJ2-1; 10 nucleotides match TRBD2. The CDR3 contains 15 residues. Germline V lookup: CDR1 KGHSH, CDR2 LQKENI. With V trimmed by 6 bases and J by 8 bases, 10 bases remained unmatched. The CDR3 sequence: CASSARAGGLDEQFF. CDR3 coding DNA: TGTGCCAGCTCCGCACGAGCGGGAGGGCTTGATGAGCAGTTCTTC.

This rearrangement joins TRBV30 to TRBJ2-7; a possible D gene is TRBD2 (6 bases). The ends were cut back, 5 bases at V and 6 bases at J, with 23 bases in the middle. CDR1 GTSNPN and CDR2 SVGIG come from the germline V gene (reference sequence). The CDR3 sequence is 15 residues long. The DNA of the CDR3 is TGTGCCTGGTCTGCGGGACCGGTAACCTCGAGCGAGCAGTACTTC. Its protein is CAWSAGPVTSSEQYF.

The chain combines TRBV6-2 or TRBV6-3 with TRBJ1-2, with a weak D call TRBD1 (5 bases). Germline V gene data show CDR1 as MNHEY and CDR2 as SVGEGT. The V end was cut by 5 bases, the J end by 7 bases, with 17 bases between. This CDR3 comprises 14 residues. The CDR3 DNA is TGTGCCAGCAGTACCGGGACCTATAAGGGTGGCTACACCTTC. Protein product: CASSTGTYKGGYTF.

The CDR3 protein is CASSSQGNYGYTF. CDR3 bases: TGTGCCAGCAGTTCTCAGGGAAACTATGGCTACACCTTC. The V gene is TRBV6-5, the J gene TRBJ1-2, with D maybe TRBD1 (5 bases). Per germline, CDR1 MNHEY and CDR2 SVGAGI. The CDR3 runs to 13 residues. The V end lost 4 bases, the J end lost 2 bases, and 8 bases lay between the germline ends.

This clone was seen once. The chain combines TRBV9 with TRBJ1-2, with D tentatively TRBD1 (6 bases). V lost 6 bases and J 6 bases, leaving 21 bases between the germline ends. CDR1 is SGDLS, CDR2 YYNGEE, per germline. The CDR3 is made up of 15 amino acids. CDR3 coding DNA: TGTGCCAGCACCCTAGAGAACAGGGCCGTAAATGGCTACACCTTC. This translates into CASTLENRAVNGYTF.

The chain combines TRBV18 with TRBJ2-1, with TRBD2 identical over 8 bases. J was trimmed by 2 bases and V by 3 bases; bases with no gene match: 3. The germline V gene has CDR1 KGHSH and CDR2 LQKENI. The CDR3 length is 15 residues. CDR3 bases: TGTGCCAGCTCACCCTTAGCGGGAACCTACAATGAGCAGTTCTTC. Translation gives CASSPLAGTYNEQFF.

This chain connects TRBV19 to TRBJ2-2, with 10 bases lining up with TRBD1. CDR1 is LNHDA and CDR2 is SQIVND in the germline V gene (reference sequence). This CDR3 contains 16 residues. V shed 7 bases and J 0 bases; nucleotides not matched to a gene: 5. The CDR3: CASIDRGRTNTGELFF. The CDR3 DNA follows: TGTGCCAGTATAGACAGGGGGCGAACGAACACCGGGGAGCTGTTTTTT.

This chain joins TRBV4-3 and TRBJ2-7; D call uncertain. Germline assignment: CDR1 LGHNA and CDR2 YSLEER. Trimming cost V 1 base and J 3 bases, with 10 bases left between them. This CDR3 contains 14 residues. The chain's CDR3 is CASSQALWYYEQYF. CDR3 in DNA: TGCGCCAGCAGCCAAGCGTTGTGGTACTACGAGCAGTACTTC.

This clone was detected only a few times. The rearrangement joins TRBV19 to TRBJ2-4; TRBD1 aligns across 8 bases. This CDR3 is 16 amino acids long. Germline V CDR1 and CDR2: LNHDA, SQIVND (reference sequence). The J segment lost 0 bases and the V segment lost 5 bases, leaving 6 bases of the junction unmatched. CDR3 region: CASSVQQGGAKNIQYF. CDR3 nucleotides: TGTGCCAGTAGTGTACAACAGGGGGGAGCCAAAAACATTCAGTACTTC.

Notes on this clone: Other nucleotide sequences in the sample specify the same CDR3. This chain links TRBV14 with TRBJ1-1, with D possibly matching TRBD1 (5 bases). V was shortened by 1 base and J by 2 bases, with 8 bases between the two germline ends. The CDR3 is made up of 14 amino acids. Germline-derived CDR1 and CDR2 are SGHDN and FVKESK. The CDR3 sequence is CASSQVRGNTEAFF. In nucleotides, the CDR3 is TGTGCCAGCAGCCAAGTAAGGGGAAACACTGAAGCTTTCTTT.

This clone was recorded a few times. The rearrangement uses TRBV13 and TRBJ1-2; maybe TRBD1 (5 bases). V was pared by 5 bases and J by 5 bases, with 12 bases between. The CDR3 consists of 13 residues. Germline CDR1 reads PRHDT; CDR2 reads FYEKMQ (reference sequence). The CDR3 DNA sequence: TGTGCCAGCAGCCAAGAGGACACATATGGCTACACCTTC. Encoded protein: CASSQEDTYGYTF.

The rearrangement links TRBV5-8 to TRBJ1-1; D remains unclear. The CDR3 totals 9 residues. The germline V gene encodes CDR1 SGHTS and CDR2 YDEGEE. V was trimmed by 2 bases and J by 11 bases, leaving 4 bases between them. CDR3 in DNA: TGTGCCAGCAGCTTCCCGGCTTTCTTT. Translated: CASSFPAFF.

The chain recombines TRBV20-1 with TRBJ2-3; D is uncertain. The CDR3 has 14 residues. Trimming took off 3 bases at V and 4 bases at J, with 14 bases between the two ends. CDR1 is DFQATT and CDR2 is SNEGSKA in the germline V gene (reference sequence). CDR3 loop: CSASLRQRSDTQYF. The CDR3 DNA is TGCAGTGCTAGTTTGCGGCAGAGGTCAGATACGCAGTATTTT.

This CDR3 reads CASSYTSGGTRTYNEQFF. The DNA of the CDR3 is TGTGCCAGCAGCTATACTAGCGGGGGGACCCGCACTTACAATGAGCAGTTCTTC. The V call is TRBV5-6, the J call TRBJ2-1, with 12 nucleotides matching TRBD2. This CDR3 is 18 amino acids long. Losses at the gene ends were 3 bases for V and 4 bases for J; bases not matched to a gene: 11. Germline V gene lookup returns CDR1 SGHDT and CDR2 YYEEEE.

The chain combines TRBV7-9 with TRBJ2-2; possible D gene TRBD2, 6 bases. CDR1 and CDR2 (germline): SEHNR, FQNEAQ (reference sequence). Trimming stripped 7 bases from V and 5 bases from J, with 14 bases between. This CDR3 contains 14 residues. The CDR3 bases are TGTGCCAGCACGGAGCGACGGGAGACCGGGGAGCTGTTTTTT. As protein: CASTERRETGELFF.